The clone carrying this T cell receptor beta chain came up a few times. Next came a second PCR, run for roughly 6 to 11 cycles, which used a sample-barcoded 5' primer along with a J-beta primer mix. From the 5' RACE reads, TCRdb called clonotypes with MiXCR, one entry per CDR3 protein. The repertoire holds around 820,000 distinct CDR3 sequences, 25% seen once, with 3% to 4% in the top ten. This sample is drawn from a study of blood T cells in healthy people across ages. Separately, the same data were catalogued under a study of T cells of mothers and their children. From that paper: Second-PCR amplification with M1S added sample barcodes and 2-4 random nucleotides.

Sequencing was performed on blood. The clonotype was recovered from a boy younger than 18 in good health.

The CDR3 spells CASTSGAATYEQYF. CDR3 DNA sequence: TGTGCCAGCACATCCGGGGCAGCCACCTACGAGCAGTACTTC. The J gene is TRBJ2-5, the V gene TRBV28; D may correspond to TRBD1 or TRBD2 (5 bases each). The DNA matches TRBJ2-7 better at its end, which makes the J call doubtful. Germline-derived CDR1 and CDR2 are MDHEN and SYDVKM. The CDR3 is 14 amino acids.